The text below deals with one TCR beta chain. The sample is drawn from a study of OX40 agonist ivuxolimab in advanced cancers. Study background: Patients undergoing dose escalation presented with hepatocellular carcinoma, melanoma, renal cell or head and neck cancer.

Assay: immunoSEQ multiplex PCR; the TCRdb copy retains only in-frame clones and omits some. The sample lists approximately 100,000 clones; under 95% were seen once. V was pared by 0 bases and J by 4 bases, with 17 bases between. The CDR3 extends over 17 amino acids. Germline V gives CDR1 SGHRS, CDR2 YFSETQ. The material sequenced was CD4+ or CD8+ T cells sorted from blood, taken in a trial of the OX40 agonist ivuxolimab. The sequence derives from an adult with an advanced solid tumor such as melanoma, head and neck, liver or kidney cancer. J is TRBJ2-1 and V is TRBV5-1; no definite D call. The CDR3 DNA follows: TGCGCCAGCAGCTTGGCCCCGGGCGCCTCGGAGTACAATGAGCAGTTCTTC. Translated, it gives CASSLAPGASEYNEQFF. Combining the CDR3 with reference TRBV5-1 and TRBJ2-1 gives the whole variable domain KAGVTQTPRYLIKTRGQQVTLSCSPISGHRSVSWYQQTPGQGLQFLFEYFSETQRNKGNFPGRFSGRQFSNSRSEMNVSTLELGDSALYLCASSLAPGASEYNEQFFGPGTRLTVL.